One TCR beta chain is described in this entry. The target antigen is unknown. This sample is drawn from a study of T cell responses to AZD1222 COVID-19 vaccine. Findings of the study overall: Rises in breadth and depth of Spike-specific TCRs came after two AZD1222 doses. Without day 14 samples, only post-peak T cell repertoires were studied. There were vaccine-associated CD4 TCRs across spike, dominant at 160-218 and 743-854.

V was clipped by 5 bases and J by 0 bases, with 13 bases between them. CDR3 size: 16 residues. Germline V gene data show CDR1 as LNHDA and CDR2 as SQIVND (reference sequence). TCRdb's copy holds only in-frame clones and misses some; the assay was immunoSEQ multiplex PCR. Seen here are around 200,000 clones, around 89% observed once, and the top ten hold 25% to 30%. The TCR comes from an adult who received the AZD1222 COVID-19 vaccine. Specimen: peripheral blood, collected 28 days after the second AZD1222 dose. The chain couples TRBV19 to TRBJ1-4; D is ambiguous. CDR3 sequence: CASSLPADATNEKLFF. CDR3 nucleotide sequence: TGTGCCAGTAGTCTCCCCGCGGATGCAACTAATGAAAAACTGTTTTTT.